This TCR beta chain was profiled in a study of cytomegalovirus exposure and HLA in healthy donors. A note on this clone: Its antigen is not identified.

The PCR contained 60 Vbeta and 13 Jbeta primers. Clones were sequenced by immunoSEQ multiplex PCR, and TCRdb holds only the in-frame ones, with some missing. The sample has some 110,000 clones; 76% are singletons. The CDR3 totals 14 residues. The ends lost 5 bases at V and 1 base at J; junction bases unmatched: 5. The germline CDR1 and CDR2 sequences are MGHDK and SYGVNS. Study outcomes and limitations: Productive rates of about 87% or about 30% were seen for most TCR beta V segments in an earlier analysis.

Specimen: PBMCs. This receptor was obtained from a woman between 18 and 29 years old in good health and CMV-seropositive. The chain joins TRBV25-1 to TRBJ2-7; 7 positions agree with TRBD1. As DNA, the CDR3 is TGTGCCAGCAGTAGCGACAGGGATTCCTACGAGCAGTACTTC. Protein product: CASSSDRDSYEQYF.